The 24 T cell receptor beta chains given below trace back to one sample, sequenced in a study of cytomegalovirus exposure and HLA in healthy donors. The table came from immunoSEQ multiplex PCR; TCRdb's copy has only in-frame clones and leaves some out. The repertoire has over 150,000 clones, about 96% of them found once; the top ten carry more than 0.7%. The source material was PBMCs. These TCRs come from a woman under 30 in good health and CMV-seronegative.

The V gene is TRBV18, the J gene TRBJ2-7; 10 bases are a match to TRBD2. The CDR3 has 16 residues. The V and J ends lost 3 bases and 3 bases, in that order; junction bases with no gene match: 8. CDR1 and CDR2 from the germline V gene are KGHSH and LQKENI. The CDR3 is CASSPSTSGPRYEQYF. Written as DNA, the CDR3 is TGTGCCAGCTCACCGTCGACTAGCGGGCCTCGCTACGAGCAGTACTTC.

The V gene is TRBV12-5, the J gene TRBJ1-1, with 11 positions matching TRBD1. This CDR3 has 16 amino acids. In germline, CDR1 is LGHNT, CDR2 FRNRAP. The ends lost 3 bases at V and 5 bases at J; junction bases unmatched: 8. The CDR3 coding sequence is TGTGCTAGTGGTTTAGGACAGGGGGCTTTGTGGACTGAAGCTTTCTTT. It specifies CASGLGQGALWTEAFF.

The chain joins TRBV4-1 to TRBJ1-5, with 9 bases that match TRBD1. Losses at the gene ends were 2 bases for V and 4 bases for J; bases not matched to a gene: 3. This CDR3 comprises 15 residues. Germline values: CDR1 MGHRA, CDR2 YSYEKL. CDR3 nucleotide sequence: TGCGCCAGCAGCCAACGGACAGGGGATAATCAGCCCCAGCATTTT. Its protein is CASSQRTGDNQPQHF.

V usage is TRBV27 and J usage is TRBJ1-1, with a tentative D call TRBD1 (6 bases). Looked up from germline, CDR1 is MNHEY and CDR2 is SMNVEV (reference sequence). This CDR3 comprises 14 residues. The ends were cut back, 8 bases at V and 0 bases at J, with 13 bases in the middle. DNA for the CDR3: TGTGCCAGCTCCACCGGACAGTTGAACACTGAAGCTTTCTTT. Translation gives CASSTGQLNTEAFF.

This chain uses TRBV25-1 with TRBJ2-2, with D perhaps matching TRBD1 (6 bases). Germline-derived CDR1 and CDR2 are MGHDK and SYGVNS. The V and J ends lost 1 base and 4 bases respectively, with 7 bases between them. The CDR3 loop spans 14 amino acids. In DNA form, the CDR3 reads TGTGCCAGCAGTGAATCCAGGGGCACCGGGGAGCTGTTTTTT. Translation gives CASSESRGTGELFF.

This CDR3 reads CASSLRSGELFF. Written as DNA, the CDR3 is TGTGCCAGCAGCTTGCGGTCCGGGGAGCTGTTTTTT. The chain employs TRBV5-4 and TRBJ2-2; D gene uncertain. Germline values: CDR1 SGHNT, CDR2 YYREEE (reference sequence). The V and J ends lost 1 base and 6 bases respectively, with 4 bases between them. The CDR3 sequence is 12 residues long.

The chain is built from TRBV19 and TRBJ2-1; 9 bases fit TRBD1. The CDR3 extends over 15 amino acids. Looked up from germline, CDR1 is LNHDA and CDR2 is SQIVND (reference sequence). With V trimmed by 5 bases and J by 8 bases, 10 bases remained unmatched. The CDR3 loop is CASSQPGQGIDEQFF. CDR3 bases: TGTGCCAGTAGTCAACCGGGACAGGGAATTGATGAGCAGTTCTTC.

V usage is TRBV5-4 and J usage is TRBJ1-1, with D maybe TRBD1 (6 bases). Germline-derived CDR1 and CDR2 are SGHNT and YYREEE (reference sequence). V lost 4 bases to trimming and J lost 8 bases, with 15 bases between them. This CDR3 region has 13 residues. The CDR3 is CASSREEGTEAFF. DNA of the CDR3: TGTGCCAGCAGCCGCGAAGAGGGGACAGAAGCTTTCTTT.

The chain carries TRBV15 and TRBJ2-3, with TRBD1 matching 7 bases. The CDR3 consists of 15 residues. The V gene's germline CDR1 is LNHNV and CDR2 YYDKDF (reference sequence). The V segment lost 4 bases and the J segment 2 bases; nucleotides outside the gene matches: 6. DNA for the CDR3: TGTGCCACCAGCATTAACAGGGGCCCCACAGATACGCAGTATTTT. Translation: CATSINRGPTDTQYF.

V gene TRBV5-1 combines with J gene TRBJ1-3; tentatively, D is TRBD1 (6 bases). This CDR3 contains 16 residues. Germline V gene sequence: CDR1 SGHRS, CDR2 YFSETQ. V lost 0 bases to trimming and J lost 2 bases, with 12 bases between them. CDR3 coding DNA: TGCGCCAGCAGCTTGGTGTCAGGGGTGGCTGGAAACACCATATATTTT. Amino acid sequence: CASSLVSGVAGNTIYF.

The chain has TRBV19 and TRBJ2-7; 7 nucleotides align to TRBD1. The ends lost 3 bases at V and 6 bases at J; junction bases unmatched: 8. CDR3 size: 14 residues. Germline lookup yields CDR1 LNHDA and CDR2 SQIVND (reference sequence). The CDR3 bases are TGTGCCAGTAGTATTTCGACAGGGCCAGCCGAGCAGTACTTC. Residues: CASSISTGPAEQYF.

The CDR3 is CASSEPFVTGKFF. In DNA, the CDR3 is TGTGCCAGCAGTGAACCATTCGTGACAGGGAAGTTCTTC. This chain joins TRBV6-1 and TRBJ2-1; TRBD1 aligns across 7 bases. CDR3 size: 13 residues. The V gene's germline CDR1 is MNHNS and CDR2 SASEGT. Trimming took 2 bases from V and 14 from J; bases not matched to a gene: 9.

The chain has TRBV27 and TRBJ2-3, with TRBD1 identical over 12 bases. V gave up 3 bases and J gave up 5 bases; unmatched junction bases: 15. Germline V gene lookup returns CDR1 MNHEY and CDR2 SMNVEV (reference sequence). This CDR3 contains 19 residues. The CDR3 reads CASSFRAPGQGAGGDTQYF. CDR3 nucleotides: TGTGCCAGCAGTTTCCGAGCGCCGGGACAGGGGGCGGGAGGAGATACGCAGTATTTT.

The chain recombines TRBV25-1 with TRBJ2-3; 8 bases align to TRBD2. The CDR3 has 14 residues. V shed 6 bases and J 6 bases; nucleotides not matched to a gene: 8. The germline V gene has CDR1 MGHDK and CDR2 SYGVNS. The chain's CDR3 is CASSEAGVVDTQYF. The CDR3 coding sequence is TGTGCCAGCAGCGAAGCGGGGGTGGTGGATACGCAGTATTTT.

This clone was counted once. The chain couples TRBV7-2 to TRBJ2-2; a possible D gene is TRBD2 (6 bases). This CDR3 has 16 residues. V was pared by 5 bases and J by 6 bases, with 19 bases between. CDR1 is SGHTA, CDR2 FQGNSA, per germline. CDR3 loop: CASSQNPGRFAGELFF. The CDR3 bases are TGTGCCAGCAGCCAAAACCCGGGGAGGTTTGCCGGGGAGCTGTTTTTT.

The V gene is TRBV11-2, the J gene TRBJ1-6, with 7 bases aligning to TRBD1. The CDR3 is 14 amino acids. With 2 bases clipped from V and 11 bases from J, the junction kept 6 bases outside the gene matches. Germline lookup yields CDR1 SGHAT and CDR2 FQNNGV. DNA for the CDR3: TGTGCCAGCAGCTTAACAGGGGTCCTGACACCCCTCCACTTT. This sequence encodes CASSLTGVLTPLHF.

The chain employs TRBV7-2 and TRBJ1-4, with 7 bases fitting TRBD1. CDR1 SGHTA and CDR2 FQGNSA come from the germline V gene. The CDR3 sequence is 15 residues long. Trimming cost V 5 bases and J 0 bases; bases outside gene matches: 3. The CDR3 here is CASSPGQATNEKLFF. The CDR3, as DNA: TGTGCCAGCAGCCCTGGACAGGCAACTAATGAAAAACTGTTTTTT.

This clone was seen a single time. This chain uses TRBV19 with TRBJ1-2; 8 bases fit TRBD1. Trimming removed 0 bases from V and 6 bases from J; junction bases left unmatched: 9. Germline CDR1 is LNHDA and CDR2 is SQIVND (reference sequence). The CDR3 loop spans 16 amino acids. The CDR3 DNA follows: TGTGCCAGTAGTATAGACCGGACAGGGTTTTTGCATGGCTACACCTTC. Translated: CASSIDRTGFLHGYTF.

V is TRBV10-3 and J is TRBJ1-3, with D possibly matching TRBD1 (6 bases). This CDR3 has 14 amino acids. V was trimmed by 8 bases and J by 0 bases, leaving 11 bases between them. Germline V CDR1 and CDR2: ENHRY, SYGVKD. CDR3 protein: CAIGDRSSGNTIYF. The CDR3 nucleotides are TGTGCCATCGGAGACAGGAGCTCTGGAAACACCATATATTTT.

CDR3 sequence (DNA): TGTGCCAGCAGCGACAACAGGGGGGTGAACACTGAAGCTTTCTTT. Its translation: CASSDNRGVNTEAFF. The chain uses TRBV11-3 and TRBJ1-1; 8 positions match TRBD1. The trim removed 5 bases at V and 0 bases at J, leaving 5 bases unmatched. This CDR3 has 15 amino acids. The V gene's germline CDR1 is SGHNT and CDR2 YENEEA.

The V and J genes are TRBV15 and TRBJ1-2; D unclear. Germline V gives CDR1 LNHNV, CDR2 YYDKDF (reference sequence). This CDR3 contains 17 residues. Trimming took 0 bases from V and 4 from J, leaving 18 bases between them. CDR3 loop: CATSRDRFRGAGYGYTF. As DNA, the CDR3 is TGTGCCACCAGCAGAGATCGGTTCCGGGGAGCTGGCTATGGCTACACCTTC.

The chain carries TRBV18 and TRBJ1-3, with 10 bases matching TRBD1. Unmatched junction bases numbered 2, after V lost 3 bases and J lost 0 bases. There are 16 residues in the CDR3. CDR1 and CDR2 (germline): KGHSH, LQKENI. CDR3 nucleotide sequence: TGTGCCAGCTCACCCGGGACAGGGGACTCTGGAAACACCATATATTTT. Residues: CASSPGTGDSGNTIYF. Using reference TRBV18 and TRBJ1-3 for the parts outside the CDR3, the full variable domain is NAGVMQNPRHLVRRRGQEARLRCSPMKGHSHVYWYRQLPEEGLKFMVYLQKENIIDESGMPKERFSAEFPKEGPSILRIQQVVRGDSAAYFCASSPGTGDSGNTIYFGEGSWLTVV.

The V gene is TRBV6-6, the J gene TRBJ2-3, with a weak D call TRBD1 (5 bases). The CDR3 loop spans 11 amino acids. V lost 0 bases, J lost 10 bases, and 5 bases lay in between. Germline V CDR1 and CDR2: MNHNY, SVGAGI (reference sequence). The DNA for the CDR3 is TGTGCCAGCAGTTACTCGACAGCGCAGTATTTT. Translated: CASSYSTAQYF.

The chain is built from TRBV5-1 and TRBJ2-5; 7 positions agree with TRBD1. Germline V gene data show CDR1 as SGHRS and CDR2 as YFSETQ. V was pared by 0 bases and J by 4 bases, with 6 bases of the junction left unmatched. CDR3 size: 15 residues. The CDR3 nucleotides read TGCGCCAGCAGCTTGGCCGACAGGGCAGCAGAGACCCAGTACTTC. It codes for CASSLADRAAETQYF.